The rows below give T cell receptor beta chains drawn from one sample of a study of OX40 agonist ivuxolimab in advanced cancers. Generated by immunoSEQ multiplex PCR, the TCRdb table keeps only in-frame clones and is missing some. The sample consists of around 40,000 clones, around 90% of them appearing once. The source was CD4+ or CD8+ T cells sorted from blood, collected in a trial of the OX40 agonist ivuxolimab. The receptor set was obtained from an adult with an advanced solid tumor such as melanoma, head and neck, liver or kidney cancer. Both conserved end residues are part of each CDR3. A D gene is named only where the DNA matches it firmly. Clone size is shown for a subset of rows, as once, few, many or a class of expanded clone.

abundance	j_gene	v_gene	d_gene	CDR3nt	CDR3aa
once	TRBJ2-1	TRBV15	.	TGTGCCACCAGCAGTTCCCCGGGACTCGCTGGCAATGAGCAGTTCTTC	CATSSSPGLAGNEQFF
.	TRBJ1-1	TRBV5-8	TRBD1	TGTGCCAGCAGCCGCAGGGACAGTTTGAACACTGAAGCTTTCTTT	CASSRRDSLNTEAFF
.	TRBJ2-5	TRBV27	.	TGTGCCAGCAGTTTAGATTATCAAGAGACCCAGTACTTC	CASSLDYQETQYF
.	TRBJ2-7	TRBV2	TRBD2	TGTGCCAGCAGTGAAGCCGAAAAGCGGGAGCTCCACGAGCAGTACTTC	CASSEAEKRELHEQYF
.	TRBJ2-1	TRBV28	.	TGTGCCAGCAAGCGGTGGAGCTCCTACAATGAGCAGTTCTTC	CASKRWSSYNEQFF
.	TRBJ2-4	TRBV10-3	.	TGTGCCATCAGTGAGTCGACCCTAACAGGGCTTAAAGGCTTAGCCAAAAACATTCAGTACTTC	CAISESTLTGLKGLAKNIQYF
.	TRBJ1-1	TRBV27	TRBD1	TGTGCCAGCAGCCGGACAGGGTTAAACACTGAAGCTTTCTTT	CASSRTGLNTEAFF
.	TRBJ2-7	TRBV12-5	TRBD2	TGTGCTAGTGGTGCCCCGGCTAGCGGGGGCACCTACGAGCAGTACTTC	CASGAPASGGTYEQYF
.	TRBJ2-7	TRBV28	TRBD1	TGTGCCAGCAGTTTAGGGACAGGGTGGTCCGAGCAGTACTTC	CASSLGTGWSEQYF
.	TRBJ1-2	TRBV16	.	TGTGCCAGCAGCCATGGGGGGGGTGTCGGTGGCTACACCTTC	CASSHGGGVGGYTF
.	TRBJ2-7	TRBV6-5	.	TGTGCCAGCAGTTATTACGTCTCGGGGATGTACGAGCAGTACTTC	CASSYYVSGMYEQYF
.	TRBJ2-2	TRBV19	.	TGTGCCAGTAACTCTTTAAGGGCAGTCCGGGTCGGGGAGCTGTTTTTT	CASNSLRAVRVGELFF
.	TRBJ2-2	TRBV4-2	.	TGTGCCAGCAGCCAAGAAGACTGGTCCGGGGAGCTGTTTTTT	CASSQEDWSGELFF
.	TRBJ2-1	TRBV2	TRBD2	TGTGCCACCACGGGGCGGGGGATCTCCTACAATGAGCAGTTCTTC	CATTGRGISYNEQFF
.	TRBJ2-3	TRBV4-1	.	TGCGCCAGCAGCCACCCATGGACAGAAAGCACAGATACGCAGTATTTT	CASSHPWTESTDTQYF
.	TRBJ1-2	TRBV7-9	.	TGTGCCAGCAGCTTAGCGTCTCAGGGCGACTATGGCTACACCTTC	CASSLASQGDYGYTF
.	TRBJ1-5	TRBV4-1	.	TGCGCCAGCAGCCAAGGGGACAATCAGCCCCAGCATTTT	CASSQGDNQPQHF
.	TRBJ2-7	TRBV29-1	.	TGCAGCGTTGAGGGAGGCAGACCCTACGAGCAGTACTTC	CSVEGGRPYEQYF
.	TRBJ1-3	TRBV27	.	TGTGCCAGCAGTCCACAGGGTACTGGAAACACCATATATTTT	CASSPQGTGNTIYF
.	TRBJ2-4	TRBV4-1	TRBD2	TGCGCCAGCAGCAACCGGGACTACACTAAAAACATTCAGTACTTC	CASSNRDYTKNIQYF
.	TRBJ2-1	TRBV7-9	.	TGTGCCAGCAGCCACTCTAGAAAACCCGCCTACAATGAGCAGTTCTTC	CASSHSRKPAYNEQFF
once	TRBJ2-1	TRBV11-3	TRBD1	TGTGCCAGCAGCTCCCGGACAGGGGGTCATACCGATGAGCAGTTCTTC	CASSSRTGGHTDEQFF
.	TRBJ1-1	TRBV6-6	.	TGTGCCAGCAACAAATGGGACGGATTGAACACTGAAGCTTTCTTT	CASNKWDGLNTEAFF
.	TRBJ1-1	TRBV5-8	.	TGTGCCAGCAGCTTGGACCGTTCTGAAGCTTTCTTT	CASSLDRSEAFF
.	TRBJ2-5	TRBV25-1	.	TGTGCCAGCAGTCCCACCGGGAGAGTACAAGAGACCCAGTACTTC	CASSPTGRVQETQYF
few	TRBJ1-1	TRBV6-1	.	TGTGCCAGCGTGACAGGATCCACTGAAGCTTTCTTT	CASVTGSTEAFF
.	TRBJ2-1	TRBV7-8	TRBD2	TGTGCCAGCAGCACACCCCTGGGGCTAGCGGGAGTCAGGTCCTACAATGAGCAGTTCTTC	CASSTPLGLAGVRSYNEQFF
large	TRBJ2-3	TRBV5-4	.	TGTGCCAGCAGCTTGGCTCCGGAGCGGGTCCCAGATACGCAGTATTTT	CASSLAPERVPDTQYF
.	TRBJ2-2	TRBV6-1	TRBD2	TGTGCCAGCAGTGACAGGGACTATCCGACCTACACCGGGGAGCTGTTTTTT	CASSDRDYPTYTGELFF
once	TRBJ2-7	TRBV15	.	TGTGCCACCAGCAGCCGGGACGATTCCTACGAGCAGTACTTC	CATSSRDDSYEQYF
.	TRBJ1-2	TRBV7-9	.	TGTGCCAGCAGCTTAGACAGACACTATGGCTACACCTTC	CASSLDRHYGYTF
.	TRBJ1-1	TRBV18	.	TGTGCCAGCTCGGACCTATTTGGGGTGGGGATGAACACTGAAGCTTTCTTT	CASSDLFGVGMNTEAFF
.	TRBJ2-1	TRBV4-1	.	TGCGCCAGCAGCCAAGATGGGTTAGTAAGGGTCGGTTACAATGAGCAGTTCTTC	CASSQDGLVRVGYNEQFF
.	TRBJ2-7	TRBV7-9	.	TGTGCCAGCAGCCCCCGGGGTTACGAGCAGTACTTC	CASSPRGYEQYF
.	TRBJ2-2	TRBV18	TRBD1	TGTGCCAGCTCACTCAGGGGGCCGGAAAACACCGGGGAGCTGTTTTTT	CASSLRGPENTGELFF
.	TRBJ2-1	TRBV9	.	TGTGCCAGGGGGGGACCCTACAATGAGCAGTTCTTC	CARGGPYNEQFF
.	TRBJ2-7	TRBV27	TRBD1	TGTGCCAGCAGTTGGGACAGGGGTTACGAGCAGTACTTC	CASSWDRGYEQYF
.	TRBJ2-7	TRBV5-1	TRBD1	TGCGCCAGCAGCTTCCGGGACAGGGATCCCTACGAGCAGTACTTC	CASSFRDRDPYEQYF
.	TRBJ2-1	TRBV5-4	.	TGTGCCAGCAGCTTGGACGGGGGGCCCAGCTCCTACAATGAGCAGTTCTTC	CASSLDGGPSSYNEQFF
.	TRBJ1-1	TRBV14	TRBD1	TGTGCCAGCAGCCCAGGGGGGGGGACTGAAGCTTTCTTT	CASSPGGGTEAFF
.	TRBJ1-2	TRBV7-9	.	TGTGCCAGCAGCTCGCCCCTTGGGGCCCGCTACACCTTC	CASSSPLGARYTF
.	TRBJ1-6	TRBV19	.	TGTGCCAGTAGCGGCCAGGGAGGTTCACCCCTCCACTTT	CASSGQGGSPLHF
.	TRBJ2-7	TRBV4-1	.	TGCGCCAGCAGCCAATCTGGGGAGCCTCTAATCGACTTC	CASSQSGEPLIDF
.	TRBJ1-5	TRBV6-6	.	TGTGCCAGCAGTTACCAGATCGGCGGGCCCAATCAGCCCCAGCATTTT	CASSYQIGGPNQPQHF
once	TRBJ2-7	TRBV30	.	TGTGCCTGGGTCCCCTCTGGAAGTTACGAGCAGTACTTC	CAWVPSGSYEQYF
.	TRBJ2-7	TRBV5-4	.	TGTGCCAGCAGCTTGACGACGGCCCCCTACGAGCAGTACTTC	CASSLTTAPYEQYF